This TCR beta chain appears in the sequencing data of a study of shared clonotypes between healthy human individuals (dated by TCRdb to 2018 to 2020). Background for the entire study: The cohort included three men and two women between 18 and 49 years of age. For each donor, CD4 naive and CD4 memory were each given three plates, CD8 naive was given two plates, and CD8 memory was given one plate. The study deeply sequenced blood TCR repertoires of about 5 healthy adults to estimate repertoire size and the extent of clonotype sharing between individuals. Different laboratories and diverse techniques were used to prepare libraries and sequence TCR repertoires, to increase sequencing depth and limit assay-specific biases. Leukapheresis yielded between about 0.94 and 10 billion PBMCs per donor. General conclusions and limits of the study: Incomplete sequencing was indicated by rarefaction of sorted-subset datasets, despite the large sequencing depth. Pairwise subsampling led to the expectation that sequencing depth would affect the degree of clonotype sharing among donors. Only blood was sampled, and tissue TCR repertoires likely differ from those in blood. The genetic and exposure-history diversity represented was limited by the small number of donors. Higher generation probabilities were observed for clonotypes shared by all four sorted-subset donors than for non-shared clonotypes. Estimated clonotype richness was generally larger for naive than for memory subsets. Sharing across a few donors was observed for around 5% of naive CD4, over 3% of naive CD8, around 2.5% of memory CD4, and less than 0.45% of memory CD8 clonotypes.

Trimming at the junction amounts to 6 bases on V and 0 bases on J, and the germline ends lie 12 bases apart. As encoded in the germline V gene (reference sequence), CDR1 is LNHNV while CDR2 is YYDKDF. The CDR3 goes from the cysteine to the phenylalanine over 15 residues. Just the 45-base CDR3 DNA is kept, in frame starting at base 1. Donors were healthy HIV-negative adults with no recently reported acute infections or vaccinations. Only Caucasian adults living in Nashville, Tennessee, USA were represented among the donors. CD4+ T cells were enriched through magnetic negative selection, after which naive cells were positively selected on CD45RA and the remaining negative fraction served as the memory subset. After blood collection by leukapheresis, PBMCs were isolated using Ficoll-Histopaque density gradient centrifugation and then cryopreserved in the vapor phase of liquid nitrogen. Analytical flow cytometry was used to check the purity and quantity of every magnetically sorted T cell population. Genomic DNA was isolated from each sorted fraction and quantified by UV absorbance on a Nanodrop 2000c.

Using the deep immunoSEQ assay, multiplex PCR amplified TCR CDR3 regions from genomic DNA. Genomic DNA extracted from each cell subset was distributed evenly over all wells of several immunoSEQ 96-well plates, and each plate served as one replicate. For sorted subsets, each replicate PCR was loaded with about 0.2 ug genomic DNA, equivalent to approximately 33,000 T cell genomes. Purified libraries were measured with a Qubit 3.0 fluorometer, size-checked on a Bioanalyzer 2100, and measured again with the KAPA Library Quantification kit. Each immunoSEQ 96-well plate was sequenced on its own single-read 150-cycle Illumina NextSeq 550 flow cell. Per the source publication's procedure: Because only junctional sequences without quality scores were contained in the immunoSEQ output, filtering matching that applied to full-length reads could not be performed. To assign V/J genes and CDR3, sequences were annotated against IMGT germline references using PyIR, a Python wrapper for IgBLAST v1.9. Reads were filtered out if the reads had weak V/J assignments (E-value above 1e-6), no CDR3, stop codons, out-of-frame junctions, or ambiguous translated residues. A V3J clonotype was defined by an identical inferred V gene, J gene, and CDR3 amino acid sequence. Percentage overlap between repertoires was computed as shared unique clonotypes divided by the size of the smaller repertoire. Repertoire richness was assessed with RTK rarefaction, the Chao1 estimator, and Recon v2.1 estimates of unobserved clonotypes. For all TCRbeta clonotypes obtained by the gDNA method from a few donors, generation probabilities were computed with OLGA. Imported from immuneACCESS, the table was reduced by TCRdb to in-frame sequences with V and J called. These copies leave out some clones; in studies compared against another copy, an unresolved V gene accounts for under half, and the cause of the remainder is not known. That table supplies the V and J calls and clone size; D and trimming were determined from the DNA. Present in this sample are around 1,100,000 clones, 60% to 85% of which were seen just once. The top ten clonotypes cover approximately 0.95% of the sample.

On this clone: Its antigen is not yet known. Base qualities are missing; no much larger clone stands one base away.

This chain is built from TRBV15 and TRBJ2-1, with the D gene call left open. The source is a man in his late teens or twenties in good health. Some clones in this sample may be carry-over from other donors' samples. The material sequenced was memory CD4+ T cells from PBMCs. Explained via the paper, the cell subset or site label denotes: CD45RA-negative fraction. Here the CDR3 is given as CATRYSVLSYNEQFF. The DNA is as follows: TGTGCCACCAGGTACAGCGTACTCTCCTACAATGAGCAGTTCTTC.